This TCR beta chain emerged from a study of T cell repertoires in cytomegalovirus infection. Germline CDR1 is SSHAT and CDR2 is FNYEAQ (reference sequence). The CDR3 consists of 15 residues. This clonotype was detected only a few times. Its antigen is not identified. Mismatch with germline at one junction end may stem from a read error. TCRdb reprocessed the reads with MiXCR, giving one entry per CDR3 protein. This table holds around 450,000 distinct CDR3 sequences, roughly 30% found once. Study results and limitations: The ex vivo response showed dominance by HLA-C-restricted CMV-specific TCR beta clonotypes.

The source is a human donor in good health (CMV status not recorded). Some clones in this sample may be carry-over from other donors' samples. The rearrangement uses TRBV7-7 and TRBJ2-5; TRBD1 aligns across 11 bases. The sample consisted of PBMCs. The CDR3 is CASSLDRDRGETQYF. For the CDR3, the DNA is TGTGCTAGCAGCTTAGATCGGGACAGGGGGGAGACCCAGTACTTC.